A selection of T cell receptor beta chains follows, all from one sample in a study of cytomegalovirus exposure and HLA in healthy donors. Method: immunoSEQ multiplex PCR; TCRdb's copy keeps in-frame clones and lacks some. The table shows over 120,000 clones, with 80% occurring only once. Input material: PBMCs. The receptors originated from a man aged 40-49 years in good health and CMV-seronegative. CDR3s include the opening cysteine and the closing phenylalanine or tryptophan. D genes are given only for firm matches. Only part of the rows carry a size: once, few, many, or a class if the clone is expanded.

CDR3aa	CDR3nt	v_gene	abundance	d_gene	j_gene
CASRPFRDRDTEAFF	TGTGCCAGCAGACCTTTCCGGGACAGGGATACTGAAGCTTTCTTT	TRBV6-5	.	TRBD1	TRBJ1-1
CSVRPVSGNNEQFF	TGCAGCGTTCGTCCTGTCAGCGGGAACAATGAGCAGTTCTTC	TRBV29-1	.	TRBD2	TRBJ2-1
CASSLVGGNTEAFF	TGTGCCAGCAGCTTAGTCGGCGGGAACACTGAAGCTTTCTTT	TRBV11-2	once	.	TRBJ1-1
CASSEASGGADTQYF	TGTGCCAGCAGTGAGGCTAGCGGGGGAGCAGATACGCAGTATTTT	TRBV2	.	TRBD2	TRBJ2-3
CASSLYSWDRGPPSNQPQHF	TGTGCCAGCAGTTTATATAGCTGGGACAGGGGGCCCCCCAGCAATCAGCCCCAGCATTTT	TRBV27	once	TRBD1	TRBJ1-5
CASSQGAWRPQHF	TGTGCCAGCAGCCAGGGCGCTTGGCGGCCCCAGCATTTT	TRBV14	.	.	TRBJ1-5
CASSPGTATNYGYTF	TGTGCCAGCAGCCCTGGGACAGCCACTAACTATGGCTACACCTTC	TRBV27	.	TRBD1	TRBJ1-2
CASSIDQGESEAFF	TGTGCCAGTAGTATAGATCAGGGGGAATCTGAAGCTTTCTTT	TRBV19	.	TRBD1	TRBJ1-1
CASSLGLAGGIFTDTQYF	TGTGCCAGCAGCTTAGGACTAGCGGGGGGCATTTTCACAGATACGCAGTATTTT	TRBV7-8	.	TRBD2	TRBJ2-3
CASSARSLNEQFF	TGTGCCAGCAGTGCGAGGAGCCTCAATGAGCAGTTCTTC	TRBV6-1	once	.	TRBJ2-1
CASSLYRTSAETQYF	TGTGCCAGCAGCCTCTATCGGACTAGCGCGGAGACCCAGTACTTC	TRBV7-2	.	TRBD2	TRBJ2-5
CASSLSRGQGYTF	TGTGCCAGCAGTTTATCCAGGGGCCAAGGCTACACCTTC	TRBV28	.	.	TRBJ1-2
CASRVVGEGATEAFF	TGTGCCAGCAGGGTAGTCGGGGAGGGTGCCACTGAAGCTTTCTTT	TRBV9	.	.	TRBJ1-1
CASSETRTGVNTEAFF	TGCGCCAGCAGTGAAACAAGGACAGGGGTGAACACTGAAGCTTTCTTT	TRBV10-2	.	TRBD1	TRBJ1-1
CAWGGTISNQPQHF	TGTGCCTGGGGGGGGACGATCAGCAATCAGCCCCAGCATTTT	TRBV30	.	.	TRBJ1-5
CASSPGGRLYNEQFF	TGTGCCAGCTCACCTGGGGGCAGGCTTTACAATGAGCAGTTCTTC	TRBV18	.	.	TRBJ2-1
CASSQDGRGRGDNEQFF	TGTGCCAGCAGCCAAGACGGTCGTGGGCGGGGGGACAATGAGCAGTTCTTC	TRBV4-2	.	TRBD2	TRBJ2-1
CASSGQGALGEQYF	TGTGCCAGCAGTGGGCAGGGGGCTCTAGGGGAGCAGTACTTC	TRBV27	.	TRBD1	TRBJ2-7
CASSLYAVAGGPNEQFF	TGTGCCAGCAGTTTGTACGCCGTAGCGGGGGGGCCCAATGAGCAGTTCTTC	TRBV27	.	TRBD2	TRBJ2-1
CASRGQGGWIQYF	TGTGCCAGCAGGGGACAGGGGGGATGGATTCAGTACTTC	TRBV27	.	TRBD1	TRBJ2-4
CASSDGRGGSSYNEQFF	TGTGCCAGCAGTGATGGCCGGGGGGGATCGTCCTACAATGAGCAGTTCTTC	TRBV25-1	.	TRBD2	TRBJ2-1
CATSPRENSYEQYF	TGTGCCACCAGCCCCCGGGAGAACTCCTACGAGCAGTACTTC	TRBV15	.	.	TRBJ2-7
CASSLYGMANTEAFF	TGTGCCAGCAGCTTATACGGGATGGCGAACACTGAAGCTTTCTTT	TRBV7-2	.	.	TRBJ1-1
CAWSPGGPETQYF	TGTGCCTGGAGTCCGGGGGGGCCGGAGACCCAGTACTTC	TRBV30	.	TRBD2	TRBJ2-5
CASSISFSQGIISTTEAFF	TGTGCCAGCTCAATAAGTTTTTCACAGGGAATAATTAGTACGACTGAAGCTTTCTTT	TRBV18	.	.	TRBJ1-1
CSVEGDRGHYGYTF	TGCAGCGTGGAAGGGGACAGGGGGCACTATGGCTACACCTTC	TRBV29-1	.	TRBD1	TRBJ1-2
CASSQQGAPTEAFF	TGCGCCAGCAGCCAACAGGGGGCGCCTACTGAAGCTTTCTTT	TRBV4-1	.	TRBD1	TRBJ1-1
CASSLAGTETDTQYF	TGTGCCAGCAGCTTAGCCGGGACAGAAACAGATACGCAGTATTTT	TRBV5-4	once	TRBD1	TRBJ2-3
CASTGGYSNQPQHF	TGTGCCAGCACAGGGGGATATAGCAATCAGCCCCAGCATTTT	TRBV6-6	.	TRBD1	TRBJ1-5
CASSLMQGRNTIYF	TGTGCCAGCAGCTTAATGCAGGGTAGAAACACCATATATTTT	TRBV7-8	.	.	TRBJ1-3
CASSFGETQYF	TGTGCCAGCAGCTTCGGAGAGACCCAGTACTTC	TRBV7-2	.	.	TRBJ2-5
CASSPLPGGEAFF	TGCGCCAGCAGCCCTCTCCCAGGGGGTGAAGCTTTCTTT	TRBV5-1	.	TRBD1	TRBJ1-1
CASSLPRGGENTDTQYF	TGTGCCAGCAGCTTACCTCGCGGGGGGGAAAACACAGATACGCAGTATTTT	TRBV7-6	.	TRBD2	TRBJ2-3
CDIRGGGYGYTF	TGTGACATCAGGGGGGGTGGCTATGGCTACACCTTC	TRBV2	.	TRBD1	TRBJ1-2
CASSLSWGGPSGETQYF	TGTGCCAGCAGCTTATCATGGGGGGGCCCCAGCGGAGAGACCCAGTACTTC	TRBV7-6	.	.	TRBJ2-5
CASSAGTGSYNEQFF	TGTGCCAGCAGCGCCGGGACAGGGTCATACAATGAGCAGTTCTTC	TRBV28	.	TRBD1	TRBJ2-1
CASSLDEGSAGNTIYF	TGCGCCAGCAGCTTGGATGAGGGCTCTGCTGGAAACACCATATATTTT	TRBV5-1	.	.	TRBJ1-3
CASSPSVRNTEAFF	TGTGCCAGCTCCCCGTCCGTCAGGAACACTGAAGCTTTCTTT	TRBV18	.	.	TRBJ1-1
CASSSGVAGEQETQYF	TGCGCCAGCAGCTCCGGGGTAGCGGGGGAGCAAGAGACCCAGTACTTC	TRBV5-1	.	TRBD2	TRBJ2-5
CASSAGGPGAQHF	TGTGCCAGCAGCGCAGGGGGCCCAGGGGCCCAGCATTTT	TRBV7-2	.	TRBD1	TRBJ1-5
CASSLTVNQPQHF	TGCGCCAGCAGCTTGACAGTGAATCAGCCCCAGCATTTT	TRBV5-1	.	.	TRBJ1-5
CASSLALAGTNTGELFF	TGTGCCAGCAGCTTAGCCCTGGCAGGGACGAACACCGGGGAGCTGTTTTTT	TRBV7-9	few	.	TRBJ2-2
CASSLRAGGMNTEAFF	TGCGCCAGCAGCTTGCGGGCAGGGGGTATGAACACTGAAGCTTTCTTT	TRBV5-1	.	TRBD1	TRBJ1-1
CSVEFKRGGSYEQYF	TGCAGCGTTGAATTTAAGCGGGGGGGTTCCTACGAGCAGTACTTC	TRBV29-1	.	TRBD2	TRBJ2-7
CASSLTGLQETQYF	TGCGCCAGCAGCTTGACAGGTTTACAAGAGACCCAGTACTTC	TRBV5-1	.	.	TRBJ2-5
CASRPFRGESPYEQYF	TGTGCCAGCAGGCCATTCAGGGGGGAAAGCCCCTACGAGCAGTACTTC	TRBV5-4	.	.	TRBJ2-7
CAWSLGGFIYF	TGTGCCTGGAGCCTGGGGGGGTTCATATATTTT	TRBV30	.	.	TRBJ1-3
CASSYPDRSRAFF	TGTGCCAGCAGTTACCCGGACAGGTCTAGAGCTTTCTTT	TRBV6-5	few	TRBD1	TRBJ1-1
CASSKTGSLTYEQYF	TGTGCCAGCAGTAAGACAGGCTCCCTAACCTACGAGCAGTACTTC	TRBV6-5	.	.	TRBJ2-7
CASSQAISVEQFF	TGCGCCAGCAGCCAAGCGATCTCGGTTGAGCAGTTCTTC	TRBV4-3	.	.	TRBJ2-1
CASSSRTGENGYTF	TGTGCCAGCAGCTCACGGACAGGGGAGAATGGCTACACCTTC	TRBV7-9	.	TRBD1	TRBJ1-2
CASSFEGNQPQHF	TGCGCCAGCAGCTTTGAGGGCAATCAGCCCCAGCATTTT	TRBV5-1	.	.	TRBJ1-5